This TCR beta chain was found in a study of blood T cell repertoires in COVID-19. The wider study: Samples taken during acute and convalescent COVID-19 were collected in the United States, Italy and Spain.

The CDR3 contains 10 residues. The germline V and J ends were trimmed by 11 bases and 9 bases, with 10 bases remaining between them. Germline V CDR1 and CDR2: MNHNY, SVGAGI (reference sequence). This table comes from immunoSEQ multiplex PCR, and its TCRdb copy is limited to in-frame clones, with some not included. The sample lists more than 150,000 clones; around 80% were seen once. The source material was PBMCs or T cells enriched from blood (not recorded which). This sequence originates from a man in his forties or fifties who had recovered from COVID-19. V is TRBV6-6 and J is TRBJ2-2; D gene uncertain. This CDR3 is CASRARELFF. CDR3 coding DNA: TGTGCCTCTAGAGCGCGGGAGCTGTTTTTT.